The rows below give T cell receptor beta chains drawn from one sample of a study of blood T cell repertoires in COVID-19. Sequenced by immunoSEQ multiplex PCR; TCRdb stores in-frame clones only, minus some. This table holds roughly 93,000 clones, around 87% found once. The sample consisted of peripheral blood. The receptors shown here come from a human donor in a cohort sampled during active COVID-19. CDR3s leave out the opening cysteine and the closing phenylalanine or tryptophan. Each record gives: J gene, CDR3 length, D gene, V gene, CDR3 protein. The D gene is left open where the match is weak.

j_gene: TRBJ1-6
len: 12
d_gene: -
v_gene: TRBV27
CDR3aa: ASSPTGGNSPLH

j_gene: TRBJ2-1
len: 13
d_gene: -
v_gene: TRBV7-9
CDR3aa: ASQGPGSSYNEQF

j_gene: TRBJ1-5
len: 12
d_gene: -
v_gene: TRBV7-2
CDR3aa: ASSLVGGNQPQH

j_gene: TRBJ1-6
len: 15
d_gene: TRBD1
v_gene: TRBV4-1
CDR3aa: ASSHRQGADIESPLH

j_gene: TRBJ1-6
len: 13
d_gene: TRBD1
v_gene: TRBV5-1
CDR3aa: ASSSRQGPNSPLH

j_gene: TRBJ2-7
len: 11
d_gene: TRBD1
v_gene: TRBV6-5
CDR3aa: ASNRQGTYEQY

j_gene: TRBJ2-7
len: 10
d_gene: -
v_gene: TRBV18
CDR3aa: ASSPETYEQY

j_gene: TRBJ2-7
len: 16
d_gene: TRBD2
v_gene: TRBV27
CDR3aa: ASSLPSLTSGGHYEQY

j_gene: TRBJ2-1
len: 14
d_gene: TRBD2
v_gene: TRBV5-1
CDR3aa: ASSDGIAGGPSEQF

j_gene: TRBJ1-1
len: 14
d_gene: -
v_gene: TRBV4-1
CDR3aa: ASSQMTRGGHTEAF

j_gene: TRBJ1-3
len: 13
d_gene: -
v_gene: TRBV9
CDR3aa: ASSVRSGTGNTIY

j_gene: TRBJ1-1
len: 11
d_gene: -
v_gene: TRBV6-5
CDR3aa: ASRTPLNTEAF

j_gene: TRBJ1-6
len: 15
d_gene: -
v_gene: TRBV28
CDR3aa: ASSLPRDTNYNSPLH

j_gene: TRBJ2-6
len: 13
d_gene: -
v_gene: TRBV25-1
CDR3aa: ASSATASGANVLT

j_gene: TRBJ1-1
len: 12
d_gene: -
v_gene: TRBV27
CDR3aa: ASSLGLMNTEAF

j_gene: TRBJ2-7
len: 11
d_gene: TRBD1
v_gene: TRBV9
CDR3aa: ASGTGLYYEQY

j_gene: TRBJ2-1
len: 13
d_gene: TRBD2
v_gene: TRBV19
CDR3aa: ASTKSGNFYNEQF

j_gene: TRBJ1-2
len: 13
d_gene: -
v_gene: TRBV7-8
CDR3aa: ASSLDRGAPYGYT

j_gene: TRBJ2-7
len: 11
d_gene: -
v_gene: TRBV16
CDR3aa: ASSQQQTHEQY

j_gene: TRBJ2-5
len: 9
d_gene: -
v_gene: TRBV2
CDR3aa: ASSQGGTQY

j_gene: TRBJ2-1
len: 13
d_gene: -
v_gene: TRBV5-6
CDR3aa: ASSLSQTSYNEQF

j_gene: TRBJ1-5
len: 16
d_gene: TRBD1
v_gene: TRBV18
CDR3aa: ASSPAGQGGASYQPQH

j_gene: TRBJ1-1
len: 11
d_gene: -
v_gene: TRBV27
CDR3aa: ASSLGPSSEAF

j_gene: TRBJ2-4
len: 14
d_gene: TRBD2
v_gene: TRBV28
CDR3aa: ASSLHSGGSKNIQY

j_gene: TRBJ2-6
len: 14
d_gene: -
v_gene: TRBV9
CDR3aa: ASSAQNRAGANVLT

j_gene: TRBJ2-7
len: 10
d_gene: -
v_gene: TRBV28
CDR3aa: ASSLRVGEQY

j_gene: TRBJ1-1
len: 12
d_gene: TRBD1
v_gene: TRBV6-6
CDR3aa: ASSPPDRVALAF

j_gene: TRBJ2-1
len: 12
d_gene: TRBD1
v_gene: TRBV18
CDR3aa: ASSLGQGLHEQF

j_gene: TRBJ2-1
len: 12
d_gene: TRBD1
v_gene: TRBV24-1
CDR3aa: ATSGTGGRDEQF

j_gene: TRBJ1-2
len: 13
d_gene: TRBD1
v_gene: TRBV6-4
CDR3aa: ATPARPQGEYGYT

j_gene: TRBJ2-7
len: 11
d_gene: -
v_gene: TRBV7-2
CDR3aa: ASSGALSYEQY

j_gene: TRBJ1-6
len: 12
d_gene: -
v_gene: TRBV6-1
CDR3aa: ASSEQGKNSPLH

j_gene: TRBJ2-7
len: 12
d_gene: TRBD2
v_gene: TRBV5-1
CDR3aa: ASSPTSGSHEQY

j_gene: TRBJ2-3
len: 13
d_gene: TRBD2
v_gene: TRBV6-4
CDR3aa: ASSPRTSFTDTQY

j_gene: TRBJ1-2
len: 14
d_gene: -
v_gene: TRBV5-1
CDR3aa: ASSGEPTGSPAGYT

j_gene: TRBJ2-7
len: 12
d_gene: TRBD2
v_gene: TRBV28
CDR3aa: ASSRASGVYEQY

j_gene: TRBJ1-5
len: 13
d_gene: -
v_gene: TRBV2
CDR3aa: ASSEGGKAFHPQH

j_gene: TRBJ2-7
len: 17
d_gene: TRBD2
v_gene: TRBV3-1/TRBV3-2
CDR3aa: ASSPRLRLAGTPSAWQY

j_gene: TRBJ2-7
len: 13
d_gene: TRBD1
v_gene: TRBV5-8
CDR3aa: ASSSRGRNRAEQY

j_gene: TRBJ2-3
len: 13
d_gene: TRBD2
v_gene: TRBV14
CDR3aa: ASSQPAGTTDTQY

j_gene: TRBJ1-2
len: 13
d_gene: -
v_gene: TRBV4-1
CDR3aa: ASSQDPNPRAGYT